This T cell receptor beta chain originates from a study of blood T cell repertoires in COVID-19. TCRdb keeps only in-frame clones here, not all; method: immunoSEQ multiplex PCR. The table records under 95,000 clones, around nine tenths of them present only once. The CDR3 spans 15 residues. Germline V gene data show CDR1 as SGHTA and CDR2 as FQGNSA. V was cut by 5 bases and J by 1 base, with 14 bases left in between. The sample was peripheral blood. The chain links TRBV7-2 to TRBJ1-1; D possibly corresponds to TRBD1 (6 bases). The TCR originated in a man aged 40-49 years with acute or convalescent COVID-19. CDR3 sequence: CASSPDSQGNTEAFF. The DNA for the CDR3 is TGTGCCAGCAGCCCGGACAGTCAGGGGAACACTGAAGCTTTCTTT. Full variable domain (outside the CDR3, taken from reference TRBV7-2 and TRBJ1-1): GAGVSQSPSNKVTEKGKDVELRCDPISGHTALYWYRQSLGQGLEFLIYFQGNSAPDKSGLPSDRFSAERTGGSVSTLTIQRTQQEDSAVYLCASSPDSQGNTEAFFGQGTRLTVV.